Listed below are T cell receptor beta chains from one sample, sequenced in a study of blood T cell repertoires in COVID-19. The repertoire was sequenced with immunoSEQ multiplex PCR; TCRdb's copy has only in-frame clones and lacks some. The repertoire includes about 200,000 clones, 85% of them detected once, and about 0.95% sits in the top ten. The sequenced material came from peripheral blood. These receptors originate from a man aged 60 to 69 with COVID-19, enrolled during active disease. Each CDR3 is given with its conserved first and last residue. The D gene is left open where the match is weak. Only part of the rows carry a size: once, few, many, or a class if the clone is expanded.

D gene	V gene	clone size	J gene	CDR3 DNA	CDR3 protein
TRBD1	TRBV6-2/TRBV6-3	NA	TRBJ2-7	TGTGCCAGCAGTATCCGGGACAGAGTTCACTACGAGCAGTACTTC	CASSIRDRVHYEQYF
NA	TRBV19	NA	TRBJ1-1	TGTGCCAGCTCCCGGCGGGACACTGAAGCTTTCTTT	CASSRRDTEAFF
TRBD1	TRBV7-8	NA	TRBJ1-3	TGTGCCAGCAGCTTAGATAGGACAGGGACTGGAAACACCATATATTTT	CASSLDRTGTGNTIYF
TRBD1	TRBV19	once	TRBJ1-3	TGTGCCAGTACCCCTGGACAGGGGCAGGGAAACACCATATATTTT	CASTPGQGQGNTIYF
TRBD1	TRBV24-1	NA	TRBJ2-2	TGTGCCACCAGTGACCCCGGGACAGGGAACACCGGGGAGCTGTTTTTT	CATSDPGTGNTGELFF
NA	TRBV28	few	TRBJ1-5	TGTGCCAGCAGCCTCCTCGGGGGTGAGCAGCCCCAGCATTTT	CASSLLGGEQPQHF
TRBD2	TRBV7-9	NA	TRBJ2-5	TGTGCCAGCAGCCCGCGGGAGCTCAGCCAAGAGACCCAGTACTTC	CASSPRELSQETQYF
NA	TRBV7-9	NA	TRBJ1-4	TGTGCCAGCATCCGAGGGAGGGCAGCTCGGGTTAATGAAAAACTGTTTTTT	CASIRGRAARVNEKLFF
NA	TRBV28	once	TRBJ2-5	TGTGCCAGCAGTTTGGCAGGGGCCCGGGAGACCCAGTACTTC	CASSLAGARETQYF
TRBD1	TRBV2	NA	TRBJ1-6	TGTGCCAGCAGTGGGGGACAGGGTAGGTCACCCCTCCACTTT	CASSGGQGRSPLHF
NA	TRBV6-5	NA	TRBJ1-3	TGTGCCAGCAGTTACGATCAGGGGCAAGTCCGGTATTTT	CASSYDQGQVRYF
NA	TRBV13	NA	TRBJ1-1	TGTGCCAGCAGCTCAGGTACTAATACACACACTGAAGCTTTCTTT	CASSSGTNTHTEAFF
TRBD1	TRBV28	NA	TRBJ2-5	TGTGCCAGCAAAAAAGGTGGCGGGACAGGGGAAGAGACCCAGTACTTC	CASKKGGGTGEETQYF
NA	TRBV19	NA	TRBJ2-2	TGTGCCAGTAGTATAAAGAAGGGGAGGGGGACCGGGGAGCTGTTTTTT	CASSIKKGRGTGELFF
NA	TRBV5-6	NA	TRBJ2-7	TGTGCCAGCAGGGGCCTTGGCAGTCTCACCTACGAGCAGTACTTC	CASRGLGSLTYEQYF
NA	TRBV27	NA	TRBJ2-7	TGTGCCAGCAGCCTAGGGGCAGGGGCTTCCTACGAGCAGTACTTC	CASSLGAGASYEQYF
NA	TRBV19	NA	TRBJ1-5	TGTGCCAGTAGTCCCCAGGGGTGGTATAAAGATCAGCCCCAGCATTTT	CASSPQGWYKDQPQHF
TRBD1	TRBV4-2	once	TRBJ1-4	TGTGCCAGCAGCCAGGGACAGGGGATCACTAATGAAAAACTGTTTTTT	CASSQGQGITNEKLFF
NA	TRBV6-5	few	TRBJ1-1	TGTGCCAGCAGTTTTTCAGGGATGAACACTGAAGCTTTCTTT	CASSFSGMNTEAFF
TRBD1	TRBV7-2	NA	TRBJ2-6	TGTGCCAGCAGCTTAGAAATTGGACAGGGGGTCCCTGGGGCCAACGTCCTGACTTTC	CASSLEIGQGVPGANVLTF
NA	TRBV6-2/TRBV6-3	NA	TRBJ1-6	TGTGCCAGCAGCCCCGCGACAGTGAATAATTCACCCCTCCACTTT	CASSPATVNNSPLHF
TRBD2	TRBV5-1	NA	TRBJ2-4	TGCGCCAGCAGCTTGGTGGAGAGCGGGAGTACCTCGCCGTACTTC	CASSLVESGSTSPYF
TRBD1	TRBV3-1/TRBV3-2	NA	TRBJ1-2	TGTGCCAGCAGCCAAGAGGTTCAGGGGGGCGGCTACACCTTC	CASSQEVQGGGYTF
NA	TRBV10-3	NA	TRBJ1-1	TGTGCCATCAGACAACAAGTCGGGGGTTTGGAGGCTTTCTTT	CAIRQQVGGLEAFF
NA	TRBV7-9	NA	TRBJ2-7	TGTGCCAGCAGCCCCCGGGACAATACCTACGAGCAGTACTTC	CASSPRDNTYEQYF
NA	TRBV7-9	NA	TRBJ1-3	TGTGCCAGCAGACTTTCAAACACCATATATTTT	CASRLSNTIYF
NA	TRBV10-2	NA	TRBJ1-1	TGCGCCAGCGCACTGCAGGGGAACACTGAAGCTTTCTTT	CASALQGNTEAFF
NA	TRBV3-1/TRBV3-2	NA	TRBJ1-2	TGTGCCAGCAGCCAAGGCGCAGGCCTTAACTATGGCTACACCTTC	CASSQGAGLNYGYTF
TRBD2	TRBV2	NA	TRBJ2-3	TGTGCCAGCAGTGAGTCGGGAGGGCTCACAGATACGCAGTATTTT	CASSESGGLTDTQYF
TRBD1	TRBV7-2	few	TRBJ1-6	TGTGCCAGCAGCTCCGCAGGGGGGCTCTATAATTCACCCCTCCACTTT	CASSSAGGLYNSPLHF
NA	TRBV18	NA	TRBJ1-4	TGTGCCAGCTCTCCCCAGGGAGGGTCTAATGAAAAACTGTTTTTT	CASSPQGGSNEKLFF
TRBD1	TRBV27	NA	TRBJ1-1	TGTGCCAGCAGTTCCTGGACAGGGAGCACTGAAGCTTTCTTT	CASSSWTGSTEAFF
NA	TRBV7-9	NA	TRBJ2-7	TGTGCCAGCAGCGTGAGCGGGTACGAGCAGTACTTC	CASSVSGYEQYF
TRBD1	TRBV10-3	NA	TRBJ2-5	TGTGCCATCAGTGAGCCAGGGGGCGTTCGGGAGACCCAGTACTTC	CAISEPGGVRETQYF
NA	TRBV5-1	NA	TRBJ1-1	TGCGCCAGCAGCTTTCGGGTCACAGGGAACACTGAAGCTTTCTTT	CASSFRVTGNTEAFF
NA	TRBV10-1	NA	TRBJ2-1	TGCGCCAGCAGTGAGGGGGGCTACTCCTACAATGAGCAGTTCTTC	CASSEGGYSYNEQFF
TRBD2	TRBV7-9	NA	TRBJ2-7	TGTGCCAGCACCAGAGGTCGGGAGGGCGTTTTCTACGAGCAGTACTTC	CASTRGREGVFYEQYF
NA	TRBV5-6	NA	TRBJ1-2	TGTGCCAGCAGCATCACGCCCTCCTCCGCGGACTATGGCTACACCTTC	CASSITPSSADYGYTF
NA	TRBV10-2	NA	TRBJ2-3	TGCGCCAGCAGTGAGTCGGGGGCAGGGTGGGATACGCAGTATTTT	CASSESGAGWDTQYF
TRBD1	TRBV30	NA	TRBJ1-6	TGTGCCTGGAGTGCCCTCCAGGACAGGGCCTTCCACTTT	CAWSALQDRAFHF
NA	TRBV28	few	TRBJ1-2	TGTGCCAGCAGTTCTCCCCGTGGCTACACCTTC	CASSSPRGYTF
NA	TRBV29-1	NA	TRBJ1-6	TGCAGCGTTGGAGGTTCACGTAATTCACCCCTCCACTTT	CSVGGSRNSPLHF
TRBD2	TRBV4-2	NA	TRBJ2-5	TGTGCCAGCAGCCAAAATGGAGGGAGGGCCCAAGAGACCCAGTACTTC	CASSQNGGRAQETQYF
TRBD2	TRBV3-1/TRBV3-2	NA	TRBJ2-4	TGTGCCAGCAGCCAAAGTCGGGGGGAACTAGCCAAAAACATTCAGTACTTC	CASSQSRGELAKNIQYF
NA	TRBV6-6	NA	TRBJ1-6	TGTGCCAGCAGCTCAGGGGACGGGAATTCACCCCTCCACTTT	CASSSGDGNSPLHF
TRBD1	TRBV2	once	TRBJ1-4	TGTGCCAGCTATGGACAGGGAGGTAATGAAAAACTGTTTTTT	CASYGQGGNEKLFF
NA	TRBV3-1/TRBV3-2	NA	TRBJ2-5	TGTGCCAGCGGGAGGGGGGTGGAGACCCAGTACTTC	CASGRGVETQYF
TRBD2	TRBV5-1	NA	TRBJ2-7	TGCGCCAGCAGCCGTGCGGGAGAGACCTCCGAGCAGTACTTC	CASSRAGETSEQYF
NA	TRBV5-8	once	TRBJ2-5	TGTGCCAGCAGCTTGAGGGACACACAAGAGACCCAGTACTTC	CASSLRDTQETQYF
NA	TRBV7-2	once	TRBJ1-1	TGTGCCAGCAGCGAGGGACAGAACACTGAAGCTTTCTTT	CASSEGQNTEAFF
NA	TRBV10-1	NA	TRBJ2-1	TGCGCCAGCAGTGGTCCGGGAGTAGCGGACTACAATGAGCAGTTCTTC	CASSGPGVADYNEQFF
NA	TRBV30	NA	TRBJ1-2	TGTGCCTGGAGTGTAGCCGGGGGGCAGTACTATGGCTACACCTTC	CAWSVAGGQYYGYTF
NA	TRBV27	NA	TRBJ2-4	TGTGCCAGCAGTTTAACAGGGTTTATATTGGGAGCCAAAAACATTCAGTACTTC	CASSLTGFILGAKNIQYF
TRBD1	TRBV3-1/TRBV3-2	few	TRBJ2-1	TGTGCCAGCAGCCAAGATAGGGGGCGTGAGCAGTTCTTC	CASSQDRGREQFF
TRBD1	TRBV6-5	NA	TRBJ2-7	TGTGCCAGCAGGCCGACAGGGGGCCCTTTCGGGTACTTC	CASRPTGGPFGYF
TRBD1	TRBV2	NA	TRBJ1-1	TGTGCCAGCAACATGGTGACAGGGGTTGCTGAAGCTTTCTTT	CASNMVTGVAEAFF
TRBD2	TRBV9	NA	TRBJ2-5	TGTGCCAGCAGCGTAGTTGGTAGCGGGATGGGTGAGACCCAGTACTTC	CASSVVGSGMGETQYF
NA	TRBV27	NA	TRBJ2-2	TGTGCCAGCAAGGTGTCGTGGGGGCCCGGGGAGCTGTTTTTT	CASKVSWGPGELFF
NA	TRBV3-1/TRBV3-2	NA	TRBJ1-2	TGTGCCAGCAGCCAAGAGCGTGGCTACACCTTC	CASSQERGYTF